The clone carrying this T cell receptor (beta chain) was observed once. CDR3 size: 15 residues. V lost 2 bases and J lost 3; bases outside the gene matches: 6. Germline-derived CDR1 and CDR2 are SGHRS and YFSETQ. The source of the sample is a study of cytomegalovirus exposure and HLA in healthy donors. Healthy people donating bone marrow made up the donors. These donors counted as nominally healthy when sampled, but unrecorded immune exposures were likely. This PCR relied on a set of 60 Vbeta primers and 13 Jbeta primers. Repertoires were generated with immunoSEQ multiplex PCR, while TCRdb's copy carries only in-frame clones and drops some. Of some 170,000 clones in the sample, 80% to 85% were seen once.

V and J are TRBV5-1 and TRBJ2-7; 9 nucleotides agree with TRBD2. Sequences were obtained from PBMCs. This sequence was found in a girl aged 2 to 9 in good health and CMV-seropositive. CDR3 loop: CASSFSGTSSYEQYF. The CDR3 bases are TGCGCCAGCAGCTTCTCCGGGACTAGCAGCTACGAGCAGTACTTC.